The T cell receptor (beta chain) described here comes from a study of regulatory T cells in long-lasting Graves disease. Study outcomes and limitations: Limited samples may have lowered accuracy.

Time point of the sample: persistent/refractory GD, antithyroid drugs over 5 years with positive TRAb. Extracted RNA from PBMCs served as the source of the TCR library. Clinicians diagnosed Graves' disease using American Thyroid Association guidelines. This clonotype has just a few counts. As yet, its antigen is unknown. CDR3 length equals 17 residues. Germline loops: CDR1 GTSNPN, CDR2 SVGIG (reference sequence). The ends lost 4 bases at V and 2 bases at J; junction bases unmatched: 11. The authors built TCR beta libraries using iRepertoire HTBI primers and Arm-PCR of CDR3 regions. TCRdb itself ran the multiplex PCR reads through MiXCR, one entry per CDR3 protein. The sample holds around 500,000 distinct CDR3 sequences, under 25% seen once.

The source of this sequence is a female donor with Graves disease. V and J are TRBV30 and TRBJ2-7, with 13 bases identical to TRBD2. The sequenced sample was peripheral blood mononuclear cells (PBMCs), obtained when the disease was refractory, from a patient treated with antithyroid drugs. CDR3 residues: CAWIPSRTSGSPYEQYF. The CDR3 nucleotides are TGTGCCTGGATCCCCTCGAGGACTAGCGGGAGCCCCTACGAGCAGTACTTC.